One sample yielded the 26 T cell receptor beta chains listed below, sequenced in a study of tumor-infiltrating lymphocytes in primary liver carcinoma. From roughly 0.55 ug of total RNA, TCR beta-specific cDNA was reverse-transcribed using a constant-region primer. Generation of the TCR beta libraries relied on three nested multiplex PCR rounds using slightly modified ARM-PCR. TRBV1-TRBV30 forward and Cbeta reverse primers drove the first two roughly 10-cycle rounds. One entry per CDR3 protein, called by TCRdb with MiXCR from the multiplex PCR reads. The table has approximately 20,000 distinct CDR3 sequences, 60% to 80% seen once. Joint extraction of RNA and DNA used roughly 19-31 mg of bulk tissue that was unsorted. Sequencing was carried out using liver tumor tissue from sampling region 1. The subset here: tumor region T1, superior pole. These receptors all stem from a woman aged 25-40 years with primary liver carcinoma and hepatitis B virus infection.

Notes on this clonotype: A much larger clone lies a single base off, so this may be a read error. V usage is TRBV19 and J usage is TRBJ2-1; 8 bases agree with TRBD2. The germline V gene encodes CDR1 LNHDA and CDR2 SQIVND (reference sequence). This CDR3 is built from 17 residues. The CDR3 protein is CASGIEGAGARGNEQFF. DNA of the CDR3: TGTGCCAGTGGTATAGAAGGAGCGGGAGCTAGGGGCAATGAGCAGTTCTTC.

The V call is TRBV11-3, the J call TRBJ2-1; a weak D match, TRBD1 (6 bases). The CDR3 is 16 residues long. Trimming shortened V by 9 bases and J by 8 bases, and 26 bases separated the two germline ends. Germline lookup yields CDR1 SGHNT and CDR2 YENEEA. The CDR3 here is CASSSTGHGFYDEQFF. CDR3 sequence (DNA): TGTGCCAGTAGTTCAACGGGACACGGCTTCTATGATGAGCAGTTCTTC. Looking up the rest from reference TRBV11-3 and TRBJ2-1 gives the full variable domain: EAGVVQSPRYKIIEKKQPVAFWCNPISGHNTLYWYLQNLGQGPELLIRYENEEAVDDSQLPKDRFSAERLKGVDSTLKIQPAELGDSAVYLCASSSTGHGFYDEQFFGPGTRLTVL.

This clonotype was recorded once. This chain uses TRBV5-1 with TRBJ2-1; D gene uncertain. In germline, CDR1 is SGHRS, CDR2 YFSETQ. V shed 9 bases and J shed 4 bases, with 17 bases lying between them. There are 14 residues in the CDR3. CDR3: CAIRSSAGYNEQFF. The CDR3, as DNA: TGCGCCATCAGATCAAGCGCTGGGTACAATGAGCAGTTCTTC.

The CDR3 region is CASINPAASGSRTDTQYF. The CDR3 DNA reads as TGTGCCAGCATTAACCCGGCGGCTAGTGGGAGTAGGACAGATACGCAGTATTTT. The chain recombines TRBV5-4 with TRBJ2-3; D is perhaps TRBD2 (5 bases). Looked up from germline, CDR1 is SGHNT and CDR2 is YYREEE (reference sequence). Trimming removed 6 bases from V and 3 bases from J, with 26 bases in between. The CDR3 runs 18 residues.

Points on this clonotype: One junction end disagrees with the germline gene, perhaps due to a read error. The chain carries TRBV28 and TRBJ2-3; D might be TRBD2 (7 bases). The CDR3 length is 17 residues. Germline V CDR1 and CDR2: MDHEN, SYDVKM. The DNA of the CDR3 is TGTACCAGCAGCGCAGGGAGGGGGAGGGTTAACGAAAATACGCAGTATTTT. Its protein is CTSSAGRGRVNENTQYF. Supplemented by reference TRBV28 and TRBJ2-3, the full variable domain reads DVKVTQSSRYLVKRTGEKVFLECVQDMDHENMFWYRQDPGLGLRLIYFSYDVKMKEKGDIPEGYSVSREKKERFSLILESASTNQTSMYLCTSSAGRGRVNENTQYFGPGTRLTVL.

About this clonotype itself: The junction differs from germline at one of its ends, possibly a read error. This CDR3 reads CAGSLGQGRDTDTQYF. The CDR3 nucleotides are TGTGCCGGCAGCTTGGGGCAGGGCAGGGACACTGATACGCAGTATTTT. The V call is TRBV5-4, the J call TRBJ2-3, with a possible D match to TRBD1 (6 bases). CDR1 and CDR2 (germline): SGHNT, YYREEE (reference sequence). This CDR3 has 16 residues. The full variable domain, with the rest looked up from reference TRBV5-4 and TRBJ2-3, is ETGVTQSPTHLIKTRGQQVTLRCSSQSGHNTVSWYQQALGQGPQFIFQYYREEENGRGNFPPRFSGLQFPNYSSELNVNALELDDSALYLCAGSLGQGRDTDTQYFGPGTRLTVL.

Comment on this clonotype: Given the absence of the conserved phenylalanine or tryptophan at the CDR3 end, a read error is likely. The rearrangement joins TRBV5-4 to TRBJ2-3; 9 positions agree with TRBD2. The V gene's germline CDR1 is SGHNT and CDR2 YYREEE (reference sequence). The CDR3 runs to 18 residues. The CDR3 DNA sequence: TGTGCCAGCAGTAACCCGGCGGTTAGCGGGAGTCGGACAGATATGCAGTATCTT. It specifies CASSNPAVSGSRTDMQYL.

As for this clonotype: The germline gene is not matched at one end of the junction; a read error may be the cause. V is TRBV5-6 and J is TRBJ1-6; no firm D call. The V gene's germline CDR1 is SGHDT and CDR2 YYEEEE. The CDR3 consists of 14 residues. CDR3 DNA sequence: TGTGCCAGCAGCTTGGTATCATTGGGATCACTCCTCCACTTT. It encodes CASSLVSLGSLLHF.

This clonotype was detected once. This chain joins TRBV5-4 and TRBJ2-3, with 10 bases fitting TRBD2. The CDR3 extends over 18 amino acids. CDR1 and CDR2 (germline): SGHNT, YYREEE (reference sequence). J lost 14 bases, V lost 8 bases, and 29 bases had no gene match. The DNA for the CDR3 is TGTGCCAGAAGTAACCCGGCGGCTAGCGGGAGTCGGACAGATACACGGTATTTT. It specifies CARSNPAASGSRTDTRYF.

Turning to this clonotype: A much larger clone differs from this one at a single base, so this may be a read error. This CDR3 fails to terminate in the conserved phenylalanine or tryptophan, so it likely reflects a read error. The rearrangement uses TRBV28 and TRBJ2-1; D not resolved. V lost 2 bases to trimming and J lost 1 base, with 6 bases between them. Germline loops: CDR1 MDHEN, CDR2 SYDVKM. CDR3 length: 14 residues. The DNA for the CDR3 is TGTGCCAGCAGTTTAGAGTGGTCCTACAATGAGCAGTTCTCC. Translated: CASSLEWSYNEQFS.

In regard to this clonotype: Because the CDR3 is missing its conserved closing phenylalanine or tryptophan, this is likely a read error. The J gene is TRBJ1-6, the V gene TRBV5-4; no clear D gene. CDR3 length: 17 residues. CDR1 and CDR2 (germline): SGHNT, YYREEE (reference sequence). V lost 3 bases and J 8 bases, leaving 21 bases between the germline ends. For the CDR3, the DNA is TGTGCCAGCAGCTCACAAAGCCGTGGGTTTGCGGATTCACCCCTCCACTCC. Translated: CASSSQSRGFADSPLHS.

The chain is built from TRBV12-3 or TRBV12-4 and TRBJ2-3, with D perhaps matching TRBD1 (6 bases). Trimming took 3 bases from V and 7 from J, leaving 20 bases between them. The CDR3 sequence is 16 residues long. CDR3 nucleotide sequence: TGTGCCAGCAGTTTCACACAGGGCGGTAGCTCATATACGCAGTATTTT. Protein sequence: CASSFTQGGSSYTQYF.

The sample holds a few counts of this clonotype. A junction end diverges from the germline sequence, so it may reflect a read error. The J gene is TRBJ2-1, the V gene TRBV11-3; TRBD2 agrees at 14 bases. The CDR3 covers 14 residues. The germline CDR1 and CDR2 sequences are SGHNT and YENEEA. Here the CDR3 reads CQQPTSGGGYVQFF. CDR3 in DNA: TGCCAGCAGCCGACTAGCGGGGGGGGGTATGTGCAGTTCTTC.

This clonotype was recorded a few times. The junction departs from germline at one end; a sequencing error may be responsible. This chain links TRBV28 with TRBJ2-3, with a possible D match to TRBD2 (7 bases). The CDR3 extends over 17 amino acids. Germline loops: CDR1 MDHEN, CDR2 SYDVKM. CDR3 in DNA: TGTGTCAGCAGCCCAGAGAGGGGGAGGGTTAACGAAAATACGCAGTATTTT. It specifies CVSSPERGRVNENTQYF.

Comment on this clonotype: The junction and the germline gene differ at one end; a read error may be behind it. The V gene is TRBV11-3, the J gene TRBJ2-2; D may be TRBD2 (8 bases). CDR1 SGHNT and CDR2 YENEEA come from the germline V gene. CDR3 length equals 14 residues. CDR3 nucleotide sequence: TGTGCCAGCAACCGTCGGGAGGGGGCCCACGGGAGCTGTTTT. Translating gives CASNRREGAHGSCF.

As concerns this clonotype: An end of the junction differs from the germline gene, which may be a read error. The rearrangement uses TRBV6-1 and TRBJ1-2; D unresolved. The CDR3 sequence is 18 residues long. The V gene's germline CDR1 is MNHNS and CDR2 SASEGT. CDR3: CASSERFLVLRSNFGYTF. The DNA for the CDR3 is TGTGCCAGCAGTGAACGGTTCCTGGTGCTAAGATCTAACTTTGGCTACACCTTC.

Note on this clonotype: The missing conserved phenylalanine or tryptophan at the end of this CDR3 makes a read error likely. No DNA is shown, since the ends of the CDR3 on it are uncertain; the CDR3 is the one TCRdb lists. The CDR3 sequence: CASGLLSGGTDTQFL. The chain uses TRBV12-3 or TRBV12-4 and TRBJ2-3; the table names TRBD1, a call not compared with the DNA. The CDR3 contains 15 residues when both ends are counted.

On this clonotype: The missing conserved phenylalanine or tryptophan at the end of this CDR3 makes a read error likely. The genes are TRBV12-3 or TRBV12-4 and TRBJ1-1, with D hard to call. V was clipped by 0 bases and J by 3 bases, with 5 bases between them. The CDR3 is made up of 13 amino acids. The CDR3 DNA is TGTGCCAGCAGTTTAGCACAGTACACTGAAGCTTTCTCT. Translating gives CASSLAQYTEAFS.

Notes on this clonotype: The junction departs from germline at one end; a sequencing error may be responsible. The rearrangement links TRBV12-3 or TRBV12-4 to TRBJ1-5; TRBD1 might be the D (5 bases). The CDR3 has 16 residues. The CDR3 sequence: CANSRLDTGTDQPQHF. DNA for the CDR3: TGTGCCAACAGTCGATTAGATACGGGGACCGATCAGCCCCAGCATTTC.

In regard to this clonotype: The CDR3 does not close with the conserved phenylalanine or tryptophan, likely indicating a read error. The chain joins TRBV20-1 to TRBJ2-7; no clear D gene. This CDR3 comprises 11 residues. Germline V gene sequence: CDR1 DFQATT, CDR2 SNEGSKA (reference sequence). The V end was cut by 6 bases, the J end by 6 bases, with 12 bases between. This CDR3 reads CSACGRREQYL. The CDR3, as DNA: TGCAGTGCCTGCGGTCGGCGCGAGCAGTACTTA.

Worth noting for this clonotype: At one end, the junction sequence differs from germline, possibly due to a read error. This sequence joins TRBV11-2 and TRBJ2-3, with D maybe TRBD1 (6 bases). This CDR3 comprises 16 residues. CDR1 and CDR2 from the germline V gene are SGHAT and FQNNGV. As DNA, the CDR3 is TGTGCCATCAGCCGGGCGCGACAGGCAAGGGGAGATACGCAGTATTTT. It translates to CAISRARQARGDTQYF. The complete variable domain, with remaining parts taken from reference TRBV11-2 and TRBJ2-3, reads EAGVAQSPRYKIIEKRQSVAFWCNPISGHATLYWYQQILGQGPKLLIQFQNNGVVDDSQLPKDRFSAERLKGVDSTLKIQPAKLEDSAVYLCAISRARQARGDTQYFGPGTRLTVL.

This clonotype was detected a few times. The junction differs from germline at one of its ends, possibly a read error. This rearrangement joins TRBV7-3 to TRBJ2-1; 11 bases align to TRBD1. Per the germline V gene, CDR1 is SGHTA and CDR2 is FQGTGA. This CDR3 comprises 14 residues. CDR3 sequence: CASSPRDRGNEQLF. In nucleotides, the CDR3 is TGTGCCAGCAGCCCGAGGGACAGGGGGAATGAGCAGTTGTTC.

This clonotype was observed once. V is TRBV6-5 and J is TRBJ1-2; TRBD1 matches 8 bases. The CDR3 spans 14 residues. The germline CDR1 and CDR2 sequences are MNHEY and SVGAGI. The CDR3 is CASSYNGQGSSYTF. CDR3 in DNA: TGTGCTAGTAGTTATAACGGACAGGGCAGCAGCTACACCTTC.

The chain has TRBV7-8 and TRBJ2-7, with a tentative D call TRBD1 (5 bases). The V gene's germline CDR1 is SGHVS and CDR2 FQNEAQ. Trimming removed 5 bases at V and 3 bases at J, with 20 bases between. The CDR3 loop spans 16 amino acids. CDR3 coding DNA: TGTGCCAGCAGCGCCCCCCAGGGCCTCGCCTTCTACGAGCAGTACTTC. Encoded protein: CASSAPQGLAFYEQYF.

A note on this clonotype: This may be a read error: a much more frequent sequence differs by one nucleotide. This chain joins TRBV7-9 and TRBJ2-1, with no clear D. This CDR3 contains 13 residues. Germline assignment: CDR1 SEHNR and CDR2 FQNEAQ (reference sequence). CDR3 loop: CAGSAKSWYDQFF. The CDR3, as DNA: TGTGCCGGCAGCGCCAAAAGCTGGTATGATCAGTTCTTC.

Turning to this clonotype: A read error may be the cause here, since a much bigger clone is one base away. CDR3 in DNA: TGCAGCGTATATTCCGGACTACGCAACTACAATGAGCAGTTCTTC. The encoded protein is CSVYSGLRNYNEQFF. This chain joins TRBV29-1 and TRBJ2-1, with D possibly matching TRBD2 (6 bases). V lost 6 bases and J lost 3, with 18 bases in between. The germline gives CDR1 SQVTM, CDR2 ANQGSEA. CDR3 length: 15 amino acids.